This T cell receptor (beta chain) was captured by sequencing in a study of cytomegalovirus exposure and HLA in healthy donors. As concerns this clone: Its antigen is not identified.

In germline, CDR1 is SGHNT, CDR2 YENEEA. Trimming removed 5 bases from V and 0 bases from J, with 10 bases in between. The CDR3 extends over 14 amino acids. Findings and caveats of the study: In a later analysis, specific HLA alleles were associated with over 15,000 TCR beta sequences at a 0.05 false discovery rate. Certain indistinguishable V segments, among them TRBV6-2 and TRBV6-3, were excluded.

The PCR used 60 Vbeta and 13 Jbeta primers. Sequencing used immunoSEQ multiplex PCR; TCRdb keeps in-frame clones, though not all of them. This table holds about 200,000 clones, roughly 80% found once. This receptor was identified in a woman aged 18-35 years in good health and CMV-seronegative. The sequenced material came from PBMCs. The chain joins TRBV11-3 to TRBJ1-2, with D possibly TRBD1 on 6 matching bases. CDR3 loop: CASSPRDTNYGYTF. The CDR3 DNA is TGTGCCAGCAGCCCCCGGGACACTAACTATGGCTACACCTTC.